This entry lists 16 T cell receptor beta chains sequenced from one sample in a study of CD8 T cells in ankylosing spondylitis. TCRdb recomputed calls from the 5' RACE reads with MiXCR, one row per CDR3 protein. The table includes roughly 240,000 distinct CDR3 sequences, over 7% detected once. Material: blood, either unsorted or a sorted T cell fraction (not recorded which). The receptors stem from a female donor with ankylosing spondylitis or in good health (not recorded which).

This clonotype was found many times. V gene TRBV7-8 combines with J gene TRBJ1-4; D perhaps matches TRBD1 (5 bases). The V gene's germline CDR1 is SGHVS and CDR2 FQNEAQ. The CDR3 runs 15 residues. V lost 1 base and J lost 8, with 14 bases in between. CDR3 sequence reads: CASSLGPGMYEKLFF. DNA for the CDR3: TGTGCCAGCAGCTTAGGTCCAGGGATGTACGAAAAACTGTTTTTT.

In this sample, this clonotype turned up many times. This chain links TRBV20-1 with TRBJ1-2; 7 positions match TRBD1. With V trimmed by 5 bases and J by 4 bases, 4 bases remained unmatched. CDR3 size: 12 residues. CDR1 is DFQATT, CDR2 SNEGSKA, per germline (reference sequence). The CDR3 DNA reads as TGCAGTGCTGGAGGGGGCCCCTATGGCTACACCTTC. Translating it yields CSAGGGPYGYTF.

This clonotype was counted between two and nine times. The V gene is TRBV10-1, the J gene TRBJ1-6; D is ambiguous. Deletions cut 3 bases from V and 9 bases from J, with 6 bases between. The CDR3 totals 12 residues. The germline V gene has CDR1 WNHNN and CDR2 SYGVQD (reference sequence). The CDR3 loop is CASSDVGSPLHF. CDR3 DNA sequence: TGCGCCAGCAGTGATGTAGGTTCACCCCTCCACTTT.

A few counts support this clonotype. V is TRBV20-1 and J is TRBJ2-7; D gene uncertain. The CDR3 spans 13 residues. The V end was cut by 1 base, the J end by 2 bases, with 9 bases between. In germline, CDR1 is DFQATT, CDR2 SNEGSKA (reference sequence). CDR3 DNA sequence: TGCAGTGCTAGAGTGGGCCAAGCCTACGAGCAGTACTTC. It yields the protein CSARVGQAYEQYF.

This clonotype has ten or more counts. This chain joins TRBV5-1 and TRBJ1-1; D is ambiguous. Germline V gene sequence: CDR1 SGHRS, CDR2 YFSETQ. V lost 5 bases to trimming and J lost 1 base, with 9 bases between them. CDR3 length: 13 residues. In DNA form, the CDR3 reads TGCGCCAGCAGTCCTCATGGGAACACTGAAGCTTTCTTT. It translates to CASSPHGNTEAFF.

This sequence joins TRBV7-9 and TRBJ2-1; TRBD2 aligns across 9 bases. With V trimmed by 1 base and J by 9 bases, 4 bases remained unmatched. There are 14 residues in the CDR3. From germline, CDR1 is SEHNR and CDR2 FQNEAQ (reference sequence). The CDR3 is CASSLVAGEGEQFF. The CDR3 DNA reads as TGTGCCAGCAGCTTAGTAGCGGGAGAAGGTGAGCAGTTCTTC.

This clonotype was recorded many times. This chain connects TRBV6-5 to TRBJ2-7; 11 bases map to TRBD1. CDR1 and CDR2 (germline): MNHEY, SVGAGI. The CDR3 is 15 amino acids. V lost 6 bases, J lost 4 bases, and 8 bases stayed unmatched. The CDR3 here is CASSYGGQGAYEQYF. The CDR3 coding sequence is TGTGCCAGCAGCTACGGAGGACAGGGGGCTTACGAGCAGTACTTC.

This clonotype was found many times. The chain recombines TRBV5-5 with TRBJ2-7; D assignment may be TRBD1 or TRBD2 (6 bases each). This CDR3 contains 15 residues. V gave up 4 bases and J gave up 2 bases, with 16 bases separating them. In germline, CDR1 is SGHKS, CDR2 YYEKEE (reference sequence). CDR3 protein: CASSPGGTLTYEQYF. Here the CDR3 DNA reads TGTGCCAGCAGCCCTGGGGGGACACTCACCTACGAGCAGTACTTC. The full variable domain, with the rest looked up from reference TRBV5-5 and TRBJ2-7, is DAGVTQSPTHLIKTRGQQVTLRCSPISGHKSVSWYQQVLGQGPQFIFQYYEKEERGRGNFPDRFSARQFPNYSSELNVNALLLGDSALYLCASSPGGTLTYEQYFGPGTRLTVT.

V gene TRBV11-3 combines with J gene TRBJ2-6, with D perhaps given as TRBD1 or TRBD2 (6 bases each). The V and J ends lost 5 bases and 2 bases respectively, with 10 bases between them. Germline V gene sequence: CDR1 SGHNT, CDR2 YENEEA. This CDR3 spans 15 amino acids. The CDR3 protein is CASSPGGTGANVLTF. The CDR3 DNA follows: TGTGCCAGCAGCCCCGGGGGCACTGGGGCCAACGTCCTGACTTTC.

This clonotype was detected many times. V and J are TRBV12-3 or TRBV12-4 and TRBJ1-4; D perhaps matches TRBD1 (5 bases). V was pared by 0 bases and J by 5 bases, with 7 bases between. The CDR3 is 14 amino acids. Written as DNA, the CDR3 is TGTGCCAGCAGTTTAGCGACAGTAAATGAAAAACTGTTTTTT. This codes for CASSLATVNEKLFF.

V is TRBV20-1 and J is TRBJ1-2, with D perhaps matching TRBD1 (5 bases). V was pared by 6 bases and J by 10 bases, with 9 bases between. CDR1 DFQATT and CDR2 SNEGSKA come from the germline V gene (reference sequence). The CDR3 length is 9 residues. CDR3 residues: CSAGGDYTF. The CDR3 DNA reads TGCAGTGCCGGGGGGGACTACACCTTC.

In regard to this clonotype: At one end the junction does not follow the germline gene, possibly because of a read error. V is TRBV28 and J is TRBJ2-6; D tentatively reads TRBD1 or TRBD2 (6 bases each). This CDR3 contains 15 residues. Germline lookup yields CDR1 MDHEN and CDR2 SYDVKM. CDR3 amino acids: CASSRGGSGANALTF. The DNA of the CDR3 is TGTGCCAGCAGCCGTGGGGGGTCAGGGGCCAACGCCCTGACTTTC.

This clonotype was recorded at least ten times. The chain is built from TRBV5-6 and TRBJ2-7, with 9 bases lining up with TRBD1. The CDR3 contains 14 residues. J was trimmed by 9 bases and V by 1 base; bases with no gene match: 8. In germline, CDR1 is SGHDT, CDR2 YYEEEE. The CDR3 DNA reads as TGTGCCAGCAGCTTGCCCGCACAGGGGGCTTGGCAGTACTTC. Translated: CASSLPAQGAWQYF.

In this sample, this clonotype turned up many times. This chain joins TRBV29-1 and TRBJ1-4, with a weak D call TRBD1 (6 bases). The V gene lost 4 bases and the J gene lost 5 bases, with 14 bases spanning the gap. Germline loops: CDR1 SQVTM, CDR2 ANQGSEA. The CDR3 has 14 residues. CDR3 in DNA: TGCAGCGTTGGACCGAGGGGGGGGAATGAAAAACTGTTTTTT. Translated, it gives CSVGPRGGNEKLFF.

Comment on this clonotype: This could be a read error, since a much larger clone is one nucleotide away. The genes are TRBV7-2 and TRBJ1-6, with a possible D match to TRBD1 (5 bases). CDR1 and CDR2 (germline): SGHTA, FQGNSA. The CDR3 extends over 15 amino acids. Written as DNA, the CDR3 is TGTGCCGGCAGCTTAGCTGGCGGGGGAAATTCACCCCTCCACTTT. This translates into CAGSLAGGGNSPLHF.

This clonotype was picked up many times. J is TRBJ2-2 and V is TRBV24-1; tentatively, D is TRBD1 (8 bases). The CDR3 runs to 13 residues. Trimming pared 7 bases from V and 6 bases from J, leaving 11 bases between. Germline CDR1 KGHDR, CDR2 SFDVKD. The CDR3 region has the DNA TGTGCCACCAGCACAGGGGGGGCCGGGGAGCTGTTTTTT. As protein: CATSTGGAGELFF.